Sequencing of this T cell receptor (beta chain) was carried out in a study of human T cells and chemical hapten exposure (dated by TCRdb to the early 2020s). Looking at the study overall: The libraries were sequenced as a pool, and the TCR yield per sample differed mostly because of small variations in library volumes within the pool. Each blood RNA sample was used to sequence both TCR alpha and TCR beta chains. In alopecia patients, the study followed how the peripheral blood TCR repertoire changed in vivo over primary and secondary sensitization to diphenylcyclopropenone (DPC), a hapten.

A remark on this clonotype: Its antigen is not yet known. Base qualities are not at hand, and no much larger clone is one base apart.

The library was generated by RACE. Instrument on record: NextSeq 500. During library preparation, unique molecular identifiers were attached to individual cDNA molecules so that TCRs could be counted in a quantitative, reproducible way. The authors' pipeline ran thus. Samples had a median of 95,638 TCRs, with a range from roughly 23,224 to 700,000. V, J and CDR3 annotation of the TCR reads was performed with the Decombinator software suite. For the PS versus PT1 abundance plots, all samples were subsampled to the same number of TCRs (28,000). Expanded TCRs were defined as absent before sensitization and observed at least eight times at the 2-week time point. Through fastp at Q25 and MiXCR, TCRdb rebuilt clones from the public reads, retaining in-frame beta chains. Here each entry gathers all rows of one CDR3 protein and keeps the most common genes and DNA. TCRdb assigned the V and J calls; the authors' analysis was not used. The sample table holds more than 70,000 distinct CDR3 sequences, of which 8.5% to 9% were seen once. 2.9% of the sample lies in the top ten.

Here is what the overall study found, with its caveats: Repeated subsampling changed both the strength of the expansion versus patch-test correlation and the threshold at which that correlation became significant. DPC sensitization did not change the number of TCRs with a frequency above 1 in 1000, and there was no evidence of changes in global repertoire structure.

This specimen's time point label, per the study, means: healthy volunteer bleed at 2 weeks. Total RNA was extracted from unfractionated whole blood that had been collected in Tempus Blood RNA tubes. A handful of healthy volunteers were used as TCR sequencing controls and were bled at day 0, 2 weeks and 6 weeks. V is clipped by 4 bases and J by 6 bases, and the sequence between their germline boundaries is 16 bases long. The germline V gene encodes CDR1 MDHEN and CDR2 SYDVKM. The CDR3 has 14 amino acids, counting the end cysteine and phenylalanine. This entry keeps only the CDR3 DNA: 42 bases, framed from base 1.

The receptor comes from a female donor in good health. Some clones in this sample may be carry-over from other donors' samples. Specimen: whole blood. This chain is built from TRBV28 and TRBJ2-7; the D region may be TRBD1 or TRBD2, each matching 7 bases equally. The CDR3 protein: CASSSGRGGLEQYF. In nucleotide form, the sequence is TGTGCCAGCAGTTCCGGCAGGGGGGGCCTCGAGCAGTACTTC.